The TCR beta chain under discussion was sequenced for a study of OX40 agonist ivuxolimab in advanced cancers. V lost 4 bases and J 0 bases, leaving 16 bases between the germline ends. This CDR3 is 17 amino acids long. Per the germline V gene, CDR1 is LNHDA and CDR2 is SQIVND (reference sequence). Sequenced by immunoSEQ multiplex PCR; TCRdb stores in-frame clones only, minus some. The sample has 35,000 to 45,000 clones, roughly 86% seen once. The origin of this receptor is an adult with an advanced solid tumor such as melanoma, head and neck, liver or kidney cancer. Here the sequenced sample was CD4+ or CD8+ T cells sorted from blood, taken in a trial of the OX40 agonist ivuxolimab. The V and J genes are TRBV19 and TRBJ2-4; possible D gene TRBD2, 6 bases. The CDR3, as DNA: TGTGCCAGTAGTAAGGGACTTTCCGGCCTAGCCAAAAACATTCAGTACTTC. Encoded protein: CASSKGLSGLAKNIQYF.